Given below is one TCR beta chain in context. The source of the sample is a study of blood T cell repertoires in COVID-19. Across the whole study: T cells, B-cell-depleted T cells, or PBMCs provided the cDNA or gDNA that served as material.

V was clipped by 2 bases and J by 8 bases, with 15 bases between them. There are 14 residues in the CDR3. Germline V gene data show CDR1 as GTSNPN and CDR2 as SVGIG (reference sequence). Assay: immunoSEQ multiplex PCR; the TCRdb copy retains only in-frame clones and omits some. Among about 32,000 clones listed, around 90% were seen once. The source of this sequence is a man between 60 and 70 years old with active COVID-19. The sequenced sample was peripheral blood. V is TRBV30 and J is TRBJ1-4; possible D gene TRBD1, 6 bases. The CDR3 sequence is CAWSTGTPREKLFF. The DNA for the CDR3 is TGTGCCTGGAGTACCGGGACACCGCGAGAAAAACTGTTTTTT.